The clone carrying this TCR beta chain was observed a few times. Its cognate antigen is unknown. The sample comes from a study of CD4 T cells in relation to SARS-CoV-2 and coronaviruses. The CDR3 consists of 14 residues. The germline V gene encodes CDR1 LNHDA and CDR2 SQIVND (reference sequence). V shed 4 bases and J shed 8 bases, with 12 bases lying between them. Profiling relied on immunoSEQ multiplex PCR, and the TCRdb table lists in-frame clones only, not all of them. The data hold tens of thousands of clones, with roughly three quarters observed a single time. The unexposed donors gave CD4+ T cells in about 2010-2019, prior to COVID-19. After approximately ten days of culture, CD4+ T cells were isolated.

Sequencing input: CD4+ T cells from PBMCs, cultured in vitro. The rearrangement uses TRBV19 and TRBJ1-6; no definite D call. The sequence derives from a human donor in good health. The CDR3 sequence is CASSREGDDSPLHF. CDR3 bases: TGTGCCAGTAGTAGGGAGGGAGATGATTCACCCCTCCACTTT.